One and the same sample provided the 16 T cell receptor beta chains below, sequenced in a study of blood T cell repertoires in COVID-19 (dated by TCRdb to the early 2020s). The method behind the library was the immunoSEQ multiplex PCR assay. This is the immuneACCESS table as TCRdb keeps it, with only in-frame sequences that have V and J called. A part of the clones is gone; compared with another copy, unresolved V genes explain less than half, and the rest is unexplained. Recorded for this sample are some 270,000 clones; more than 75% of them occurred a single time. Approximately 6.6% of the sample comes from the top ten. The source material was PBMCs or T cells enriched from blood (not recorded which). These receptors came from a woman aged 50 to 60 who had been exposed to COVID-19.

This chain uses TRBV19 with TRBJ1-5, with TRBD1 as a possible D gene (6 bases). This CDR3 comprises 13 residues. Trimming stripped 8 bases from V and 2 bases from J, with 10 bases between. The V gene's germline CDR1 is LNHDA and CDR2 SQIVND (reference sequence). Here the CDR3 DNA reads TGTGCCAGTTCGGGGGGCGGCAATCAGCCCCAGCATTTT. This sequence encodes CASSGGGNQPQHF.

The chain carries TRBV2 and TRBJ2-7, with D uncertain. Deletions cut 9 bases from V and 1 base from J, with 10 bases between. This CDR3 spans 12 amino acids. The germline CDR1 and CDR2 sequences are SNHLY and FYNNEI. CDR3 sequence: CASRSSSYEQYF. CDR3 nucleotides: TGTGCCAGTCGCAGTTCTTCCTACGAGCAGTACTTC.

This chain connects TRBV6-1 to TRBJ1-5; no clear D gene. The CDR3 contains 15 residues. Germline V CDR1 and CDR2: MNHNS, SASEGT. Trimming removed 2 bases from V and 0 bases from J, with 8 bases in between. The CDR3 nucleotides read TGTGCCAGCAGTGAAAACGGGAATAGCAATCAGCCCCAGCATTTT. This encodes CASSENGNSNQPQHF.

This clone came up once. Here the CDR3 reads CASKPGLAGDTQYF. CDR3 bases: TGTGCCAGCAAACCGGGACTAGCAGGAGATACGCAGTATTTT. The chain joins TRBV27 to TRBJ2-3, with 9 bases lining up with TRBD2. This CDR3 is built from 14 residues. CDR1 MNHEY and CDR2 SMNVEV come from the germline V gene (reference sequence). V shed 7 bases, J shed 5 bases, and the junction held 7 bases outside the gene matches.

As DNA, the CDR3 is TGTGCCAGCAGTGAATTCGGGGGAACGGGCACTGAAGCTTTCTTT. Residues: CASSEFGGTGTEAFF. V is TRBV25-1 and J is TRBJ1-1, with D maybe TRBD1 (5 bases). Germline CDR1 and CDR2: MGHDK and SYGVNS. The germline V and J ends were trimmed by 1 base and 4 bases, with 13 bases remaining between them. The length of the CDR3 is 15 residues.

This clone was observed a single time. V gene TRBV27 combines with J gene TRBJ1-5, with 8 bases identical to TRBD1. This CDR3 is built from 16 residues. The germline V gene encodes CDR1 MNHEY and CDR2 SMNVEV (reference sequence). V was pared by 5 bases and J by 3 bases, with 9 bases of the junction left unmatched. The CDR3 DNA is TGTGCCAGCAGTCCATCGACAGGGGAGGTCAATCAGCCCCAGCATTTT. Translating gives CASSPSTGEVNQPQHF.

The V call is TRBV19, the J call TRBJ2-7; tentative D call: TRBD1 (5 bases). Trimming removed 10 bases at V and 2 bases at J, with 15 bases between. This CDR3 is 13 amino acids long. The germline V gene encodes CDR1 LNHDA and CDR2 SQIVND (reference sequence). This chain's CDR3 is CATRPDSTYEQYF. The DNA of the CDR3 is TGTGCCACTCGACCCGACAGTACCTACGAGCAGTACTTC.

The rearrangement joins TRBV6-1 to TRBJ1-5, with D tentatively TRBD1 (6 bases). This CDR3 region has 14 residues. From germline, CDR1 is MNHNS and CDR2 SASEGT. Deletions cut 3 bases from V and 4 bases from J, with 10 bases between. The CDR3 loop reads CASSDVGGNQPQHF. The CDR3 DNA reads TGTGCCAGCAGTGATGTAGGGGGAAATCAGCCCCAGCATTTT.

The J gene is TRBJ1-1, the V gene TRBV12-3 or TRBV12-4; a possible D gene is TRBD1 (5 bases). V lost 7 bases and J 7 bases, leaving 16 bases between the germline ends. This CDR3 has 13 residues. DNA of the CDR3: TGTGCCAGCACCGGGTCGGGGGAATATGAAGCTTTCTTT. This codes for CASTGSGEYEAFF.

The chain employs TRBV3-1 (or the pseudogene TRBV3-2) and TRBJ2-3, with TRBD2 matching 10 bases. The J segment lost 2 bases and the V segment lost 6 bases, leaving 8 bases of the junction unmatched. CDR3 length: 16 amino acids. From germline, CDR1 is LGHDT and CDR2 YNNKEL (reference sequence). The chain's CDR3 is CASRHTSGVTTDTQYF. CDR3 nucleotide sequence: TGTGCCAGCAGGCATACTAGCGGGGTCACCACAGATACGCAGTATTTT.

The rearrangement joins TRBV20-1 to TRBJ1-1; D is undetermined. V gave up 3 bases and J gave up 2 bases, with 7 bases separating them. CDR3 length equals 12 residues. Germline CDR1 DFQATT, CDR2 SNEGSKA (reference sequence). The CDR3 sequence is CSASKLNTEAFF. The CDR3 nucleotides are TGCAGTGCTAGTAAACTTAACACTGAAGCTTTCTTT.

The gene calls are TRBV5-1 and TRBJ2-7; TRBD1 matches at 7 bases. V gave up 2 bases and J gave up 3 bases; unmatched junction bases: 5. CDR3 length: 14 residues. Per germline, CDR1 SGHRS and CDR2 YFSETQ. CDR3 bases: TGCGCCAGCAGCTTCGACAGGGAAGTCTACGAGCAGTACTTC. This encodes CASSFDREVYEQYF.

V gene TRBV9 combines with J gene TRBJ1-1, with 8 bases identical to TRBD1. CDR1 is SGDLS, CDR2 YYNGEE, per germline. CDR3 length: 16 residues. V shed 1 base, J shed 0 bases, and the junction held 5 bases outside the gene matches. CDR3 loop: CASSVSAGGLNTEAFF. The CDR3 nucleotides are TGTGCCAGCAGCGTATCTGCAGGGGGCTTGAACACTGAAGCTTTCTTT.

The chain links TRBV5-1 to TRBJ1-1, with D possibly matching TRBD1 (6 bases). The ends were cut back, 2 bases at V and 1 base at J, with 12 bases in the middle. The CDR3 consists of 15 residues. From germline, CDR1 is SGHRS and CDR2 YFSETQ. The CDR3 sequence is CASSFDGGANTEAFF. As DNA, the CDR3 is TGCGCCAGCAGCTTCGACGGGGGGGCGAACACTGAAGCTTTCTTT.

This chain links TRBV7-2 with TRBJ2-5, with 14 bases lining up with TRBD2. V lost 1 base, J lost 0 bases, and 1 base stayed unmatched. Germline V gene sequence: CDR1 SGHTA, CDR2 FQGNSA. The length of the CDR3 is 17 residues. CDR3 bases: TGTGCCAGCAGCTTAGGGACTAGCGGGGGGTACCAAGAGACCCAGTACTTC. Amino acids: CASSLGTSGGYQETQYF.

The genes are TRBV4-1 and TRBJ2-2, with a tentative D call TRBD1 (5 bases). The CDR3 has 15 amino acids. Trimming pared 3 bases from V and 1 base from J, leaving 9 bases between. The germline CDR1 and CDR2 sequences are MGHRA and YSYEKL. The chain's CDR3 is CASSQETVNTGELFF. The CDR3, as DNA: TGCGCCAGCAGCCAGGAGACAGTGAACACCGGGGAGCTGTTTTTT.